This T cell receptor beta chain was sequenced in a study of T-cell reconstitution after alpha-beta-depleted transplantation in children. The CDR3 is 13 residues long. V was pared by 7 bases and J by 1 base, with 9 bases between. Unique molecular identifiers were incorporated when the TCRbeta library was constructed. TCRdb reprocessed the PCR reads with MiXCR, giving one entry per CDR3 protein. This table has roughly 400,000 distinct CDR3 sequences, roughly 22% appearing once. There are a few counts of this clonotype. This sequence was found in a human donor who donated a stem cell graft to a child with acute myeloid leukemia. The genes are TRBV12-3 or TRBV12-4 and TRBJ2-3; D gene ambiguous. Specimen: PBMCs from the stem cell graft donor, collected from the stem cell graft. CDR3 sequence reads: CASTPPGTDTQYF. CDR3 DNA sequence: TGTGCCAGCACTCCCCCAGGCACAGATACGCAGTATTTT.